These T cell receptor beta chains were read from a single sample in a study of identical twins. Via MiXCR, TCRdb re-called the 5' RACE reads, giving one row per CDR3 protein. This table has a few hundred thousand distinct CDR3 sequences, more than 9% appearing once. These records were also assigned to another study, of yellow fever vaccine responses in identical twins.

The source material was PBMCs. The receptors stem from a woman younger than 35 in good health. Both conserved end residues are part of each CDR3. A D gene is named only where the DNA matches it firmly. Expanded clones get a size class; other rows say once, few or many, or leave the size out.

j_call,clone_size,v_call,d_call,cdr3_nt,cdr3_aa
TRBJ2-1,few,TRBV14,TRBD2,TGTGCCAGCAGCCAAGGGCTAGCGGGGGGGCCCGTGCAGTTCTTC,CASSQGLAGGPVQFF
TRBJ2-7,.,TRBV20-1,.,TGCAGTGCCCGACCCGGAGGCGTTCACGAGCAGTACTTC,CSARPGGVHEQYF
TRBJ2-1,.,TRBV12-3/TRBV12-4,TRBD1,TGTGCCAGCAGCAGGGACAGGGGGCTCAATGAGCAGTTCTTC,CASSRDRGLNEQFF
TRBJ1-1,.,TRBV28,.,TGTGCCAGCAGTCCAAGGGTCAGAAACACTGAAGCTTTCTTT,CASSPRVRNTEAFF
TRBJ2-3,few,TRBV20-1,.,TGCAGTGCCCCTCAGGGGGGTTCCACAGATACGCAGTATTTT,CSAPQGGSTDTQYF
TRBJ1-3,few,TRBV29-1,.,TGCAGCGTTGAAGCCGATGGGGCGAACCGAAACACCATATATTTT,CSVEADGANRNTIYF
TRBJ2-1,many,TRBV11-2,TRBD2,TGTGCCAGCAGCTTACAGGGAGGGACTAGTGATCAGTTCTTC,CASSLQGGTSDQFF
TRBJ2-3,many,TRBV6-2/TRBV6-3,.,TGTGCCAGCAGCTTTCGGGTCAGCACAGATACGCAGTATTTT,CASSFRVSTDTQYF
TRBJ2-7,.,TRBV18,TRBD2,TGTGCCAGCTCACCACCGGGAGGGAGAGAATACAACTACGAGCAGTACTTC,CASSPPGGREYNYEQYF
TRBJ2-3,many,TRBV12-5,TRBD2,TGTGCTAGTGAGCCGGGGGGTAGCACAGATACGCAGTATTTT,CASEPGGSTDTQYF
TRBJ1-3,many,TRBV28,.,TGTGCCAGCAGTTTTCTTCAGGGAAGAAGGACTGGAAACACCATATATTTT,CASSFLQGRRTGNTIYF
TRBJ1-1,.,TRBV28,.,TGTGCCTTACGGAGATTGAACACTGAAGCTTTCTTT,CALRRLNTEAFF
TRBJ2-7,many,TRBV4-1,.,TGCGCCAGCAGCCAAGCGACGGGAGATTGGCGCGAGCAGTACTTC,CASSQATGDWREQYF
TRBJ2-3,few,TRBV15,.,TGTGCCACCAGCAGCGAGGGGGACCTTACGGATACGCAGTATTTT,CATSSEGDLTDTQYF
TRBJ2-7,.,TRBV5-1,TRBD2,TGCGCCAGCAGCTTGGCGCCGGGAGGCCACGAGCAGTACTTC,CASSLAPGGHEQYF
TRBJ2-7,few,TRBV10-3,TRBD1,TGTGCCATCACTGGGACAGGAGCCTACGAGCAGTACTTC,CAITGTGAYEQYF